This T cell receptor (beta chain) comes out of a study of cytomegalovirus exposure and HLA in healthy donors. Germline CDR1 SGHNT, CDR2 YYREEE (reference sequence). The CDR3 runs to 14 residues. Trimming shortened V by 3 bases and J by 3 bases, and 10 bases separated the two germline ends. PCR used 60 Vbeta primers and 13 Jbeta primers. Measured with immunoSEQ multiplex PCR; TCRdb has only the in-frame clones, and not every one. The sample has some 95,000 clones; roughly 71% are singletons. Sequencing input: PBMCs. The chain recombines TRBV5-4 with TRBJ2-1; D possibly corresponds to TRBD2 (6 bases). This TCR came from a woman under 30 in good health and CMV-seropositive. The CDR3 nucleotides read TGTGCCAGCAGCTCGGGAGTACACTACAATGAGCAGTTCTTC. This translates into CASSSGVHYNEQFF.